The rows below give T cell receptor beta chains drawn from one sample of a study of blood T cell repertoires in COVID-19. Data came from immunoSEQ multiplex PCR; TCRdb stores just in-frame clones and leaves some out. Found here are under 150,000 clones, roughly 80% of them singletons; the top ten hold roughly 17%. What was sequenced was peripheral blood. The source of these receptors is a woman aged 80 or over with acute or convalescent COVID-19. Each CDR3 is given with its conserved first and last residue.

cdr3_length | j_call | v_call | cdr3_aa
15 | TRBJ1-4 | TRBV4-1 | CASSQGFSGNEKLFF
15 | TRBJ2-1 | TRBV9 | CASSGRDSTYNEQFF
16 | TRBJ2-1 | TRBV4-3 | CASSQGLAGGQNEQFF
14 | TRBJ1-3 | TRBV19 | CASRNLGSGNTIYF
17 | TRBJ1-1 | TRBV6-2/TRBV6-3 | CASSYLGQGGMNTEAFF
13 | TRBJ1-2 | TRBV3-1/TRBV3-2 | CASSHDRLDGYTF
14 | TRBJ2-4 | TRBV29-1 | CSVGQGLAKNIQYF
16 | TRBJ2-5 | TRBV4-3 | CASSQDGTGGEETQYF
17 | TRBJ2-7 | TRBV11-2 | CASRISGISGSRYEQYF
17 | TRBJ2-6 | TRBV21-1 | CASSRGQGRPGANVLTF
14 | TRBJ1-1 | TRBV7-2 | CASSPRQGGTEAFF
14 | TRBJ1-1 | TRBV5-1 | CASSVDRPPTEAFF
16 | TRBJ2-2 | TRBV27 | CASRKKQGAIAGELFF
14 | TRBJ2-7 | TRBV7-2 | CASSPYRESYEQYF
15 | TRBJ2-1 | TRBV5-1 | CASSSGLQAYNEQFF
15 | TRBJ2-1 | TRBV11-2 | CASSSGGGGYNEQFF